These T cell receptor beta chains were read from a single sample in a study of blood T cell repertoires in COVID-19. Measured with immunoSEQ multiplex PCR; TCRdb has only the in-frame clones, and not every one. Altogether roughly 150,000 clones are present, around 90% being singletons, with the ten largest covering roughly 5.3%. Sequencing was carried out using peripheral blood. The source of these receptors is a man in his late teens or twenties with COVID-19, enrolled during active disease. Each CDR3 is given without its conserved first and last residue. The order of the fields is V gene, D gene, CDR3 length, CDR3 protein. The D gene is left open where the match is weak.

v_gene: TRBV6-4; d_gene: -; len: 12; CDR3aa: ASRVDSNTGELF
v_gene: TRBV9; d_gene: -; len: 12; CDR3aa: ASSVASRGNEQF
v_gene: TRBV19; d_gene: -; len: 12; CDR3aa: ASQTLSAGSPLH
v_gene: TRBV6-7; d_gene: -; len: 12; CDR3aa: ASSYGAGPYEQY
v_gene: TRBV28; d_gene: -; len: 12; CDR3aa: ASSDGQNNSPLH
v_gene: TRBV6-5; d_gene: TRBD2; len: 13; CDR3aa: ASRSLAGPTGELF
v_gene: TRBV5-6; d_gene: TRBD1; len: 16; CDR3aa: ASSLAARGPAYNSPLH
v_gene: TRBV15; d_gene: TRBD2; len: 14; CDR3aa: ATSRGAGEWGNEQF
v_gene: TRBV9; d_gene: -; len: 13; CDR3aa: ASTPRGSYNSPLH
v_gene: TRBV9; d_gene: -; len: 12; CDR3aa: ASSGNPGENGYT
v_gene: TRBV2; d_gene: -; len: 13; CDR3aa: ASRPWTLNTGELF
v_gene: TRBV7-6; d_gene: -; len: 11; CDR3aa: ASSLAQGYEQY
v_gene: TRBV19; d_gene: -; len: 12; CDR3aa: ASSIGSSYNEQF
v_gene: TRBV29-1; d_gene: TRBD2; len: 12; CDR3aa: SVFRTSGYNEQF
v_gene: TRBV6-6; d_gene: TRBD1; len: 14; CDR3aa: ASSYRQGASNQPQH
v_gene: TRBV19; d_gene: TRBD1; len: 11; CDR3aa: ASSDDRDAEAF
v_gene: TRBV9; d_gene: TRBD1; len: 13; CDR3aa: ASSLRTGNGETQY
v_gene: TRBV19; d_gene: TRBD2; len: 14; CDR3aa: ASSIVGGYSYNEQF
v_gene: TRBV10-3; d_gene: TRBD1; len: 15; CDR3aa: AISGGTGDNSGNTIY
v_gene: TRBV2; d_gene: -; len: 8; CDR3aa: ATLDEGYT
v_gene: TRBV6-2/TRBV6-3; d_gene: TRBD2; len: 14; CDR3aa: ASSYRTSGVYNEQF
v_gene: TRBV5-1; d_gene: -; len: 12; CDR3aa: ANPPTGTRNEQF
v_gene: TRBV28; d_gene: -; len: 10; CDR3aa: ASQRDLGPQH
v_gene: TRBV11-2; d_gene: TRBD1; len: 14; CDR3aa: ASSSLRTGPKTEAF
v_gene: TRBV27; d_gene: TRBD2; len: 13; CDR3aa: ASSSLAGDAGELF
v_gene: TRBV28; d_gene: -; len: 12; CDR3aa: ASSSDRLNTEAF
v_gene: TRBV30; d_gene: TRBD1; len: 12; CDR3aa: AWSPTGLNTEAF
v_gene: TRBV4-3; d_gene: -; len: 13; CDR3aa: ASSQDRGAGTEAF
v_gene: TRBV4-2; d_gene: TRBD1; len: 13; CDR3aa: ASSPSTGTDHEQY